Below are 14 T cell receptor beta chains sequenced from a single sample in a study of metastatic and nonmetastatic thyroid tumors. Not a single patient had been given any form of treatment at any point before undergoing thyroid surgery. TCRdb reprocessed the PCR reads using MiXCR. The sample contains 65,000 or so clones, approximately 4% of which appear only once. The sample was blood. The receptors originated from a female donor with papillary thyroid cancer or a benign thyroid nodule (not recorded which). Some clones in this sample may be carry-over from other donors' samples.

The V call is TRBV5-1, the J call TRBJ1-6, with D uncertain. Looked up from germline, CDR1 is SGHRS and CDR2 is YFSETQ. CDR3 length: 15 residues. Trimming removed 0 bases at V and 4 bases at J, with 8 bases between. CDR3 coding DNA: TGCGCCAGCAGCTTGGGCAAACAATATAATTCACCCCTCCACTTT. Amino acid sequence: CASSLGKQYNSPLHF.

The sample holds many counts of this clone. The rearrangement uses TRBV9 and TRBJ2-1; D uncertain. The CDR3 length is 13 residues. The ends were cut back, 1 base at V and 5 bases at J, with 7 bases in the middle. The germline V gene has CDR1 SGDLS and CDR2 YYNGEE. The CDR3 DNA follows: TGTGCCAGCAGCGTATCGGAAGACAATGAGCAGTTCTTC. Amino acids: CASSVSEDNEQFF.

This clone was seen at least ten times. The chain's CDR3 is CASSLGDFPTDTQYF. CDR3 DNA sequence: TGTGCCAGCAGCTTAGGGGACTTCCCCACAGATACGCAGTATTTT. The V gene is TRBV11-3, the J gene TRBJ2-3, with D possibly matching TRBD2 (6 bases). The CDR3 has 15 amino acids. Germline CDR1 is SGHNT and CDR2 is YENEEA. Trimming cost V 1 base and J 2 bases, with 10 bases left between them.

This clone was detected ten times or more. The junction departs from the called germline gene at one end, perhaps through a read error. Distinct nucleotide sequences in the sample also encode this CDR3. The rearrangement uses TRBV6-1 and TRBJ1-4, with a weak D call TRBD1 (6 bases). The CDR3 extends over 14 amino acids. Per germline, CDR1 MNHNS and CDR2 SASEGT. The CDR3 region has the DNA TGTGCCAGCAGCAAACAGGGTACTAATGAAAAGCTGTTTTTT. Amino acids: CASSKQGTNEKLFF.

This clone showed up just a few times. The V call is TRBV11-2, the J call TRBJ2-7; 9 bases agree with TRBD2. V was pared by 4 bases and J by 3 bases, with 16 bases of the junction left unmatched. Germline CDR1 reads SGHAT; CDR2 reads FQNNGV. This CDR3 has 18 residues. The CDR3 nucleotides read TGTGCCAGCAGCTCCCTTCGGGGAGCGGGAGGAAAGTTCTACGAGCAGTACTTC. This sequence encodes CASSSLRGAGGKFYEQYF.

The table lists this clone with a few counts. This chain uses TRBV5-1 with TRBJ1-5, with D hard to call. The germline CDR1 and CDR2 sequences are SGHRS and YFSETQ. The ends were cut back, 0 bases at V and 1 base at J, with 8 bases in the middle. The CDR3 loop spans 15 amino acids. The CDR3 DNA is TGCGCCAGCAGCTTGGGAGGTATGAGCAATCAGCCCCAGCATTTT. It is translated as CASSLGGMSNQPQHF.

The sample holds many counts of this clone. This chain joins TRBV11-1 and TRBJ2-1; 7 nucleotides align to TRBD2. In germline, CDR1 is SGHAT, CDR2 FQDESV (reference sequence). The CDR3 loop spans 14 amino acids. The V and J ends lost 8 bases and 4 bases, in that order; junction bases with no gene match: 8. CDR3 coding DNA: TGTGCCAGCGGTACGGGAGGATCTTACAATGAGCAGTTCTTC. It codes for CASGTGGSYNEQFF.

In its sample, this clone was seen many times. The CDR3 reads CASSLHLLAGASYNEQFF. Written as DNA, the CDR3 is TGTGCCAGCAGCCTACACCTCCTAGCGGGAGCCTCCTACAATGAGCAGTTCTTC. The chain carries TRBV11-3 and TRBJ2-1, with 10 bases fitting TRBD2. The V and J ends lost 5 bases and 0 bases, in that order; junction bases with no gene match: 10. This CDR3 is 18 amino acids long. The V gene's germline CDR1 is SGHNT and CDR2 YENEEA.

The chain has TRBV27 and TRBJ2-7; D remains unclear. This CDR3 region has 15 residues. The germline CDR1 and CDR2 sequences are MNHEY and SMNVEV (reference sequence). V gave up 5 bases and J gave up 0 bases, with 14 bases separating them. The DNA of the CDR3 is TGTGCCAGCAGTCCCAGAGGTCTAGGCTCCTACGAGCAGTACTTC. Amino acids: CASSPRGLGSYEQYF.

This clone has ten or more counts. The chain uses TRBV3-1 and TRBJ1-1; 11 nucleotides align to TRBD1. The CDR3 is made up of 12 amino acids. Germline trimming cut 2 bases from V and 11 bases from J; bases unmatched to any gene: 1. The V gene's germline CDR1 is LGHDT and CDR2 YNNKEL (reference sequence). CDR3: CASSQRDRGAFF. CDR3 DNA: TGTGCCAGCAGCCAACGGGACAGGGGGGCTTTCTTT.

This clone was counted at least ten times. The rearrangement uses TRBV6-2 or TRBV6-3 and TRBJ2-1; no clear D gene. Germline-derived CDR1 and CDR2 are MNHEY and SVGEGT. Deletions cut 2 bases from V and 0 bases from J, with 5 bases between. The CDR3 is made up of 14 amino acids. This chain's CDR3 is CASSYGGSYNEQFF. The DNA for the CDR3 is TGTGCCAGCAGTTACGGCGGCTCCTACAATGAGCAGTTCTTC.

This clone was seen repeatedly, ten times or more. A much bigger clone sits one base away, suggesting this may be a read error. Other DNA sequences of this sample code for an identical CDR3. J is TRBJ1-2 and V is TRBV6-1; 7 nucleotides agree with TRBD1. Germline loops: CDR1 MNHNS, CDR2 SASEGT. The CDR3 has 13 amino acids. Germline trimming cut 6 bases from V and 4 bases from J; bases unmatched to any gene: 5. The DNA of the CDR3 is TGTGCCAGCAGATCCACAGGGGCCTATGGCTACACCTTC. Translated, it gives CASRSTGAYGYTF.

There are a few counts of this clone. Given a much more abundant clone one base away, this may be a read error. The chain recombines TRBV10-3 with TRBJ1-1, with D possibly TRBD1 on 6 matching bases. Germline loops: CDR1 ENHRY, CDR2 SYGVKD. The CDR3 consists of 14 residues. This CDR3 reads CAIRSTGDDTEDFF. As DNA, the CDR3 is TGTGCCATCAGATCGACAGGTGATGACACTGAAGATTTCTTT.

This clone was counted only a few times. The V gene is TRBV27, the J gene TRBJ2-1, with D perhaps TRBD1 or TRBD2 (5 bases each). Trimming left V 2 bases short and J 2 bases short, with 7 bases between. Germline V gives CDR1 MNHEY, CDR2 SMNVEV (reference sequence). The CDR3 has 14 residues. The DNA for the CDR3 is TGTGCCAGCAGTTTAGGGGGTACCTACAATGAGCAGTTCTTC. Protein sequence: CASSLGGTYNEQFF.